Shown below are 27 T cell receptor beta chains from a single sample sequenced in a study of lymphopenia after photon versus proton radiotherapy. Method: immunoSEQ multiplex PCR; TCRdb's copy keeps in-frame clones and lacks some. The table includes about 30,000 clones, 94% detected once. The source material was peripheral blood, sampled from a patient treated with photon-based radiotherapy. The source of these receptors is a woman aged 45-65 years with cholangiocarcinoma.

This clone occurred once. The chain combines TRBV6-1 with TRBJ2-7, with D uncertain. The germline V gene encodes CDR1 MNHNS and CDR2 SASEGT. Trimming left V 5 bases short and J 2 bases short, with 13 bases between. The CDR3 sequence is 14 residues long. Here the CDR3 DNA reads TGTGCCAGCAGTACTGTTAAGGGCGCCTACGAGCAGTACTTC. The encoded protein is CASSTVKGAYEQYF.

The V call is TRBV6-1, the J call TRBJ1-6; D unresolved. Looked up from germline, CDR1 is MNHNS and CDR2 is SASEGT. With 8 bases removed from V and 8 bases from J, the gap between germline ends came to 19 bases. The CDR3 totals 15 residues. CDR3 nucleotides: TGTGCCAGCGATCCCCTCGGCAGGTCGGATTCACCCCTCCACTTT. It is translated as CASDPLGRSDSPLHF.

Note on this clone: The junction departs from germline at one end; a sequencing error may be responsible. The V and J genes are TRBV19 and TRBJ2-5, with 7 bases fitting TRBD1. Germline V gene lookup returns CDR1 LNHDA and CDR2 SQIVND (reference sequence). This CDR3 has 14 residues. The CDR3 reads CFHPNRDSQETQYF. CDR3 nucleotide sequence: TGCTTTCACCCGAACCGGGACAGCCAAGAGACCCAGTACTTC.

The chain employs TRBV27 and TRBJ2-1; D might be TRBD1 or TRBD2, each matching 6 bases. CDR1 MNHEY and CDR2 SMNVEV come from the germline V gene (reference sequence). This CDR3 has 14 amino acids. V lost 7 bases and J 1 base, leaving 11 bases between the germline ends. The CDR3 region has the DNA TGTGCCAGCAAGGGGGGCGCGTCCTACAATGAGCAGTTCTTC. It encodes CASKGGASYNEQFF.

The chain has TRBV7-8 and TRBJ2-3; 14 bases are shared with TRBD2. Germline assignment: CDR1 SGHVS and CDR2 FQNEAQ. Trimming removed 4 bases from V and 6 bases from J; junction bases left unmatched: 21. This CDR3 region has 21 residues. As DNA, the CDR3 is TGTGCCAGCAGCTCACCACTTGGGACTAGCGGGGGACGGGGGAGTTCGGATACGCAGTATTTT. The encoded protein is CASSSPLGTSGGRGSSDTQYF.

The gene calls are TRBV5-1 and TRBJ2-5, with TRBD2 identical over 7 bases. Germline V gene lookup returns CDR1 SGHRS and CDR2 YFSETQ. This CDR3 is 14 amino acids long. J lost 4 bases, V lost 4 bases, and 7 bases had no gene match. In DNA form, the CDR3 reads TGCGCCAGCAGCCTGGAGGGGAGGGTAGAGACCCAGTACTTC. Its protein product is CASSLEGRVETQYF.

This clone was counted once. The V and J genes are TRBV9 and TRBJ1-1; D may be TRBD1 (5 bases). The CDR3 covers 12 residues. Trimming left V 6 bases short and J 0 bases short, with 6 bases between. Per germline, CDR1 SGDLS and CDR2 YYNGEE. The CDR3 sequence: CASMGVNTEAFF. The CDR3 DNA sequence: TGTGCCAGCATGGGGGTGAACACTGAAGCTTTCTTT. Complete variable domain (other parts from reference TRBV9 and TRBJ1-1): DSGVTQTPKHLITATGQRVTLRCSPRSGDLSVYWYQQSLDQGLQFLIQYYNGEERAKGNILERFSAQQFPDLHSELNLSSLELGDSALYFCASMGVNTEAFFGQGTRLTVV.

The chain joins TRBV9 to TRBJ1-1, with D possibly being TRBD1 (5 bases). Trimming stripped 4 bases from V and 1 base from J, with 14 bases between. The CDR3 consists of 15 residues. Per the germline V gene, CDR1 is SGDLS and CDR2 is YYNGEE. The CDR3 region is CASSPRPGRNTEAFF. CDR3 nucleotide sequence: TGTGCCAGCAGCCCAAGACCAGGGCGGAACACTGAAGCTTTCTTT.

This chain uses TRBV19 with TRBJ1-2; 7 nucleotides agree with TRBD1. Germline V gene lookup returns CDR1 LNHDA and CDR2 SQIVND (reference sequence). The CDR3 is made up of 14 amino acids. V was clipped by 6 bases and J by 0 bases; unmatched bases: 4. This chain's CDR3 is CASRGTGANYGYTF. CDR3 DNA: TGTGCCAGTAGAGGAACAGGGGCTAACTATGGCTACACCTTC.

V and J are TRBV18 and TRBJ1-2; no clear D. The CDR3 has 12 residues. Trimming cost V 2 bases and J 5 bases, with 6 bases left between them. The V gene's germline CDR1 is KGHSH and CDR2 LQKENI. The CDR3 DNA reads TGTGCCAGCTCACCAACAGAATATGGCTACACCTTC. This codes for CASSPTEYGYTF.

This rearrangement joins TRBV10-3 to TRBJ2-5, with 9 bases identical to TRBD1. The CDR3 runs to 15 residues. V shed 0 bases, J shed 5 bases, and the junction held 4 bases outside the gene matches. The germline gives CDR1 ENHRY, CDR2 SYGVKD. The CDR3 protein is CAISESSGTGETQYF. The CDR3 nucleotides are TGTGCCATCAGTGAGTCCTCCGGGACAGGGGAGACCCAGTACTTC.

The chain links TRBV7-2 to TRBJ1-1; a possible D gene is TRBD1 (6 bases). This CDR3 comprises 12 residues. Trimming took 0 bases from V and 13 from J, leaving 12 bases between them. Germline lookup yields CDR1 SGHTA and CDR2 FQGNSA. The DNA of the CDR3 is TGTGCCAGCAGCTTAGCGCGGGGGGCTTGTTTCTTT. Translating it yields CASSLARGACFF.

The chain links TRBV7-2 to TRBJ1-1, with no clear D. The V gene's germline CDR1 is SGHTA and CDR2 FQGNSA. The V gene lost 0 bases and the J gene lost 1 base, with 15 bases spanning the gap. The CDR3 extends over 17 amino acids. CDR3 in DNA: TGTGCCAGCAGCTTAGCCGTGTTAAGGGATCGGAACACTGAAGCTTTCTTT. It encodes CASSLAVLRDRNTEAFF.

The rearrangement links TRBV10-2 to TRBJ2-3, with 7 bases that match TRBD2. The V and J ends lost 6 bases and 6 bases, in that order; junction bases with no gene match: 12. This CDR3 has 15 amino acids. Germline-derived CDR1 and CDR2 are WSHSY and SAAADI. The CDR3 nucleotides are TGCGCCAGCAGAGCCCGGGGGGTTCCCACGGATACGCAGTATTTT. Translation gives CASRARGVPTDTQYF.

The rearrangement joins TRBV18 to TRBJ2-5; D is ambiguous. V lost 0 bases and J 0 bases, leaving 5 bases between the germline ends. CDR3 length equals 14 residues. Germline V gene sequence: CDR1 KGHSH, CDR2 LQKENI. For the CDR3, the DNA is TGTGCCAGCTCACCACCCATCCACCAAGAGACCCAGTACTTC. This codes for CASSPPIHQETQYF.

This CDR3 reads CSARTLDTQYF. Here the CDR3 DNA reads TGCAGTGCCCGGACTTTAGATACGCAGTATTTT. This rearrangement joins TRBV20-1 to TRBJ2-3; tentative D call: TRBD2 (5 bases). Germline CDR1 DFQATT, CDR2 SNEGSKA (reference sequence). V lost 6 bases and J 5 bases, leaving 9 bases between the germline ends. This CDR3 has 11 amino acids.

The rearrangement joins TRBV7-8 to TRBJ2-6, with TRBD1 identical over 8 bases. This CDR3 contains 18 residues. J gave up 1 base and V 5 bases, and 10 bases lay outside the gene matches. The V gene's germline CDR1 is SGHVS and CDR2 FQNEAQ. CDR3 protein: CASSPRQGKLSGANVLTF. The CDR3 DNA sequence: TGTGCCAGCAGCCCCCGACAGGGGAAGCTTTCTGGGGCCAACGTCCTGACTTTC.

This chain connects TRBV5-8 to TRBJ1-1; D remains unclear. CDR3 length: 13 residues. Trimming took 4 bases from V and 8 from J, leaving 15 bases between them. The germline gives CDR1 SGHTS, CDR2 YDEGEE. CDR3 sequence reads: CASSPDPFNEAFF. CDR3 bases: TGTGCCAGCAGCCCTGACCCATTTAACGAAGCTTTCTTT. The full variable domain, in which reference TRBV5-8 and TRBJ1-1 provide the parts outside the CDR3, is EAGVTQSPTHLIKTRGQQATLRCSPISGHTSVYWYQQALGLGLQFLLWYDEGEERNRGNFPPRFSGRQFPNYSSELNVNALELEDSALYLCASSPDPFNEAFFGQGTRLTVV.

The chain recombines TRBV5-1 with TRBJ2-1, with TRBD1 identical over 7 bases. From germline, CDR1 is SGHRS and CDR2 YFSETQ. The trim removed 4 bases at V and 2 bases at J, leaving 3 bases unmatched. This CDR3 spans 14 amino acids. CDR3 region: CASSPGQTYNEQFF. CDR3 bases: TGCGCCAGCAGCCCGGGACAGACCTACAATGAGCAGTTCTTC. The full variable domain, its missing parts supplied by reference TRBV5-1 and TRBJ2-1, is KAGVTQTPRYLIKTRGQQVTLSCSPISGHRSVSWYQQTPGQGLQFLFEYFSETQRNKGNFPGRFSGRQFSNSRSEMNVSTLELGDSALYLCASSPGQTYNEQFFGPGTRLTVL.

The genes are TRBV2 and TRBJ1-2; unclear D gene. In germline, CDR1 is SNHLY, CDR2 FYNNEI. Trimming pared 4 bases from V and 3 bases from J, leaving 12 bases between. The CDR3 extends over 14 amino acids. The CDR3 region is CASSGAHNYYGYTF. The CDR3 DNA reads TGTGCCAGCAGTGGAGCGCACAACTACTATGGCTACACCTTC.

The rearrangement joins TRBV4-1 to TRBJ2-5; a possible D gene is TRBD2 (5 bases). V lost 1 base and J 5 bases, leaving 11 bases between the germline ends. This CDR3 region has 14 residues. The germline V gene has CDR1 MGHRA and CDR2 YSYEKL. The CDR3: CASSQGYGEETQYF. Here the CDR3 DNA reads TGCGCCAGCAGCCAAGGTTACGGGGAGGAGACCCAGTACTTC.

The J gene is TRBJ1-1, the V gene TRBV9; 7 nucleotides align to TRBD1. V shed 0 bases, J shed 4 bases, and the junction held 0 bases outside the gene matches. The CDR3 extends over 13 amino acids. Germline-derived CDR1 and CDR2 are SGDLS and YYNGEE. The CDR3 protein is CASSVGDSTEAFF. The CDR3 DNA reads TGTGCCAGCAGCGTAGGGGACAGCACTGAAGCTTTCTTT.

The chain recombines TRBV30 with TRBJ1-2, with TRBD1 matching 7 bases. The length of the CDR3 is 12 residues. The junction had 8 bases not matched to a gene; V was cut back by 5 bases and J by 8 bases. Germline V gene lookup returns CDR1 GTSNPN and CDR2 SVGIG (reference sequence). The CDR3: CAWDRVLFGYTF. The CDR3 nucleotides are TGTGCCTGGGACAGGGTTCTCTTCGGCTACACCTTC.

The V and J genes are TRBV4-3 and TRBJ2-4; D perhaps matches TRBD1 (5 bases). Trimming cost V 1 base and J 3 bases, with 13 bases left between them. Germline CDR1 LGHNA, CDR2 YSLEER. The CDR3 sequence is 16 residues long. CDR3 sequence reads: CASSQVDSLGKNIQYF. CDR3 in DNA: TGCGCCAGCAGCCAAGTCGACAGCCTCGGCAAAAACATTCAGTACTTC.

The CDR3 reads CASSLAGYNEQYF. CDR3 bases: TGTGCCAGCAGCTTAGCAGGGTACAACGAGCAGTACTTC. The V call is TRBV11-2, the J call TRBJ2-7, with a weak D call TRBD1 (5 bases). This CDR3 is built from 13 residues. The germline V gene has CDR1 SGHAT and CDR2 FQNNGV. The V end lost 1 base, the J end lost 5 bases, and 9 bases lay between the germline ends.

This chain's CDR3 is CASSLAGSGNTIYF. The DNA for the CDR3 is TGTGCCAGCAGCTTAGCCGGGTCTGGAAACACCATATATTTT. The chain employs TRBV7-2 and TRBJ1-3, with D unresolved. V lost 0 bases and J 1 base, leaving 4 bases between the germline ends. CDR1 and CDR2 from the germline V gene are SGHTA and FQGNSA. CDR3 length equals 14 residues.

The V call is TRBV29-1, the J call TRBJ1-4, with 7 nucleotides matching TRBD1. CDR1 and CDR2 from the germline V gene are SQVTM and ANQGSEA. The CDR3 runs to 14 residues. The V and J ends lost 6 bases and 8 bases, in that order; junction bases with no gene match: 12. This chain's CDR3 is CSVQRQGSFEKLFF. CDR3 DNA sequence: TGCAGCGTACAAAGACAGGGCAGTTTCGAAAAACTGTTTTTT.